Included here is one T cell receptor (beta chain) sequence, with context. The antigen remains unidentified. Repertoires were generated with immunoSEQ multiplex PCR, while TCRdb's copy carries only in-frame clones and drops some. The table lists some 15,000 clones, more than 80% of them singletons. These data come from a study of T cells in localized non-small cell lung cancer. Study-level findings and limits: Sequencing involved a lone tumor region, leaving heterogeneity possible. It was uninvolved adjacent lung that showed the highest T cell clonality, exceeding tumor. Those with higher blood T cell density had longer overall survival. Appearances in adjacent lung were noted for a median approximately 61 of the top 100 tumor clones.

CDR1 SGHRS and CDR2 YFSETQ come from the germline V gene. The CDR3 is made up of 14 amino acids. Germline trimming cut 5 bases from V and 3 bases from J; bases unmatched to any gene: 7. This material consisted of peripheral blood, taken before any cancer treatment. This receptor was obtained from a female donor older than 55 with stage I squamous cell lung carcinoma. The chain joins TRBV5-1 to TRBJ1-1, with 7 bases aligning to TRBD1. The CDR3 here is CASRKGAPDTEAFF. The CDR3 nucleotides read TGCGCCAGCAGAAAGGGGGCGCCGGACACTGAAGCTTTCTTT.